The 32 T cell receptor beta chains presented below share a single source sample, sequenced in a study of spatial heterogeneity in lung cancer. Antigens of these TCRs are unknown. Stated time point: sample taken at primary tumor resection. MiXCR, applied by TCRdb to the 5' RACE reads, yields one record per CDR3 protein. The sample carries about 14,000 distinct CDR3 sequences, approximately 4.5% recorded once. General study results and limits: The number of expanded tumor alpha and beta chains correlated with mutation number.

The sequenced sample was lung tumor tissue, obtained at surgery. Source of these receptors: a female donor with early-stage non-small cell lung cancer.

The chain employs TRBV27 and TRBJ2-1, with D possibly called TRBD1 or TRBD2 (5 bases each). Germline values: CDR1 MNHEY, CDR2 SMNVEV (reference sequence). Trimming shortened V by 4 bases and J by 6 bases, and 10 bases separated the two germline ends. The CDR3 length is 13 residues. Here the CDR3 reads CASSSAGTNEQFF. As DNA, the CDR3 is TGTGCCAGCAGTTCAGCCGGGACCAATGAGCAGTTCTTC.

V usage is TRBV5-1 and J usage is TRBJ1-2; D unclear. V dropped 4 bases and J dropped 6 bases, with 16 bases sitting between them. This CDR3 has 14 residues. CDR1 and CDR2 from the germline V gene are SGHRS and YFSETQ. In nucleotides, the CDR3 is TGCGCCAGCAGCCCCGTGGTAGGCATCGATGGCTACACCTTC. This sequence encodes CASSPVVGIDGYTF.

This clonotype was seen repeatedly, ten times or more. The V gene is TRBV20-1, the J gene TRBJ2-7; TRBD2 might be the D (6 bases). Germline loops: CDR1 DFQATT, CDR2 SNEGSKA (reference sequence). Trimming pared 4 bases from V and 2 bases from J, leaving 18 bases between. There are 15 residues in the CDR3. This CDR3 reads CSATVGGLNPYEQYF. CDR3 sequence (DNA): TGCAGTGCTACCGTGGGGGGACTGAACCCCTACGAGCAGTACTTC.

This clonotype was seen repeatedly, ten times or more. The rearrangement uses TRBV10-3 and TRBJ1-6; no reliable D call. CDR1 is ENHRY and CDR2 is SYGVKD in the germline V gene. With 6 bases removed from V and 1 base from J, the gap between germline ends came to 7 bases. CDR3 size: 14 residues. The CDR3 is CAISAGSYNSPLHF. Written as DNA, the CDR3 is TGTGCCATCAGCGCGGGTTCCTATAATTCACCCCTCCACTTT.

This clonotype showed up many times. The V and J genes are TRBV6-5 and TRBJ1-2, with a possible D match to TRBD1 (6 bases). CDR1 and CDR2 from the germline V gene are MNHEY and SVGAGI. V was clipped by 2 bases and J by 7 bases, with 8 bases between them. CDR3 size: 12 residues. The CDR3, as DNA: TGTGCCAGCAGTTACGCAGGGGTTGGCTACACCTTC. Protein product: CASSYAGVGYTF.

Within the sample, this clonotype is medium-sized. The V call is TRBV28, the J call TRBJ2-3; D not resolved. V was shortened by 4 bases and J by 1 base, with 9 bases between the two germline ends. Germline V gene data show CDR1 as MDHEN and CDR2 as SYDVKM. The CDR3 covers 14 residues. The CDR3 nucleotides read TGTGCCAGCAGTTCGGGCAGCCGCACAGATACGCAGTATTTT. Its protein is CASSSGSRTDTQYF.

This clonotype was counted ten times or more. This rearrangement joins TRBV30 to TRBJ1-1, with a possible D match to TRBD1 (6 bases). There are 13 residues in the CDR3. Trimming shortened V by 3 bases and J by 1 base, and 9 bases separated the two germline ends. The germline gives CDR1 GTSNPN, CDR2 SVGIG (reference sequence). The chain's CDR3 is CAWRLQGNTEAFF. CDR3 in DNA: TGTGCCTGGAGGTTACAGGGGAACACTGAAGCTTTCTTT.

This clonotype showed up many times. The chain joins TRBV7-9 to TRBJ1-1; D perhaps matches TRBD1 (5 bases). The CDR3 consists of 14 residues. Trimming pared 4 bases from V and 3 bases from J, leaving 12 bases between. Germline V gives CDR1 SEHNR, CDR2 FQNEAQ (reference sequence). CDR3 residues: CASSSQVGYTEAFF. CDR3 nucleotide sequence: TGTGCCAGCAGCTCACAGGTGGGATACACTGAAGCTTTCTTT.

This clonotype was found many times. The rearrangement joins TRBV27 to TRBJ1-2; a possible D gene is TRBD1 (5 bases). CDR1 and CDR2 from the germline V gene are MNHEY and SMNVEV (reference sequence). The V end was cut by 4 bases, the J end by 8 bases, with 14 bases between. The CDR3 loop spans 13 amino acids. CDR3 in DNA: TGTGCCAGCAGTTACCGGGACTCGAGAGGCTACACCTTC. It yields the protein CASSYRDSRGYTF.

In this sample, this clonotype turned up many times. The CDR3 DNA sequence: TGTGCCAGCAGCCCGATTACTAGCGGTAGCACAGATACGCAGTATTTT. Translation gives CASSPITSGSTDTQYF. This sequence joins TRBV7-6 and TRBJ2-3, with 8 nucleotides matching TRBD2. The CDR3 is made up of 16 amino acids. Germline CDR1 is SGHVS and CDR2 is FNYEAQ. The trim removed 5 bases at V and 0 bases at J, leaving 7 bases unmatched.

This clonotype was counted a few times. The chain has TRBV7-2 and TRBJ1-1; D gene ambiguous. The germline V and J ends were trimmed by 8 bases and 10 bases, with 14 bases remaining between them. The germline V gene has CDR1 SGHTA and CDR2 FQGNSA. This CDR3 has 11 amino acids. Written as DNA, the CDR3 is TGTGCCAGCTCTCGGGGTTTAGGAGCTTTCTTT. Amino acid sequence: CASSRGLGAFF.

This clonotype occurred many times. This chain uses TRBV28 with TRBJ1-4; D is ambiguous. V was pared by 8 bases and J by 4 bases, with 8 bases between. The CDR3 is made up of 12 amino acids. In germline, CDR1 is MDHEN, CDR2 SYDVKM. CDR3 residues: CASRLVNEKLFF. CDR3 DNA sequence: TGTGCCAGCCGGTTGGTTAATGAAAAACTGTTTTTT.

CDR3 coding DNA: TGTGCCAGCAGCTTAGGTAGCTTATCTAGCGGGGGAAGCTCCTACAATGAGCAGTTCTTC. As protein: CASSLGSLSSGGSSYNEQFF. The gene calls are TRBV7-2 and TRBJ2-1; 10 positions match TRBD2. The V and J ends lost 1 base and 0 bases, in that order; junction bases with no gene match: 12. This CDR3 region has 20 residues. Germline assignment: CDR1 SGHTA and CDR2 FQGNSA.

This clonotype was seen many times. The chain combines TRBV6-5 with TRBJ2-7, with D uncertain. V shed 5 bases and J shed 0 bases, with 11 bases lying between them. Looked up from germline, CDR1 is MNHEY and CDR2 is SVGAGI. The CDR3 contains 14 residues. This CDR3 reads CASSPTAPSYEQYF. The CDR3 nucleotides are TGTGCCAGCAGTCCCACAGCACCCTCCTACGAGCAGTACTTC.

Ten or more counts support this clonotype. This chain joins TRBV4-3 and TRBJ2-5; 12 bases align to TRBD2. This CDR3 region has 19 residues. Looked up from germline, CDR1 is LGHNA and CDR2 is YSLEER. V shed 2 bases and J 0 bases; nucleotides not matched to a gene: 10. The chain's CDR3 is CASSQRLAGDDSYQETQYF. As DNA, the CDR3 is TGCGCCAGCAGCCAACGACTAGCGGGGGATGATTCGTACCAAGAGACCCAGTACTTC.

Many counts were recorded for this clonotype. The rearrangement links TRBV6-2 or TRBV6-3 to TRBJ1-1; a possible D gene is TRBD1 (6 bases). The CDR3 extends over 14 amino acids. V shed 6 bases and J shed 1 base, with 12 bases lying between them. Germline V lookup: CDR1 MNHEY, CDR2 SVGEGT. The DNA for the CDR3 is TGTGCCAGCAGGAAGACAGGACCGAACACTGAAGCTTTCTTT. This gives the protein CASRKTGPNTEAFF.

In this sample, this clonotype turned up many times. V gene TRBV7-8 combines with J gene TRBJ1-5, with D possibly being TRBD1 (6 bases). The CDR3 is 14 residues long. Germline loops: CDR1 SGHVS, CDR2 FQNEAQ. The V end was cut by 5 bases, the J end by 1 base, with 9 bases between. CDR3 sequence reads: CASSIQGSNQPQHF. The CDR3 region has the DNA TGTGCCAGCAGCATACAGGGAAGCAATCAGCCCCAGCATTTT.

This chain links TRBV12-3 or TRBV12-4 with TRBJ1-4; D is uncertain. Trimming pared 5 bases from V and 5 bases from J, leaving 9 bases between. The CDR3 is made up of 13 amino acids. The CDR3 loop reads CASSQGQNEKLFF. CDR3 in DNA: TGTGCCAGCAGTCAAGGGCAAAATGAAAAACTGTTTTTT.

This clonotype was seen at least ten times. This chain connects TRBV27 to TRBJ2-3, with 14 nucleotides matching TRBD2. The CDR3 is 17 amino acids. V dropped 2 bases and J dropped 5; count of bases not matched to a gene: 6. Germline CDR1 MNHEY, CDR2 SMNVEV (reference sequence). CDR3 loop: CASSLRIGLAGGDTQYF. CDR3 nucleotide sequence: TGTGCCAGCAGTTTAAGAATAGGACTAGCGGGGGGAGATACGCAGTATTTT.

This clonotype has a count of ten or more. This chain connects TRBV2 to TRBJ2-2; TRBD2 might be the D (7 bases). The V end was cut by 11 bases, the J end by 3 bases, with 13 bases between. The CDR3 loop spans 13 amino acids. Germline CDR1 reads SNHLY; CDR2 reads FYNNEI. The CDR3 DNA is TGTGCCGGGAGGGAGGGGGACACCGGGGAGCTGTTTTTT. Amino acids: CAGREGDTGELFF.

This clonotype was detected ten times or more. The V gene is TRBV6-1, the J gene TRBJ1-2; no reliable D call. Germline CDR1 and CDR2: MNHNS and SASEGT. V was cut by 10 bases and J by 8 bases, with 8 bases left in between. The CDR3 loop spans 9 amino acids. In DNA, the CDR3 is TGTGCCACCACCGGAGGCTACACCTTC. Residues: CATTGGYTF.

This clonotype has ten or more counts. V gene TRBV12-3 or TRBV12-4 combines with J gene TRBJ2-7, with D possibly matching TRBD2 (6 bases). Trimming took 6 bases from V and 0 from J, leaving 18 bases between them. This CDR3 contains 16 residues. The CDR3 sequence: CASSLTGTAASYEQYF. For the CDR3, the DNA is TGTGCCAGCAGCCTAACCGGGACTGCGGCCTCCTACGAGCAGTACTTC.

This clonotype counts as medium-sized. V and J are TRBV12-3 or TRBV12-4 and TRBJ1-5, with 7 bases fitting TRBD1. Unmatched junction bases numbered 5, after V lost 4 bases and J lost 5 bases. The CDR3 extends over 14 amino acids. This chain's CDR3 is CASSSTGADQPQHF. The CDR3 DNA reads TGTGCCAGCAGTTCAACAGGGGCCGATCAGCCCCAGCATTTT.

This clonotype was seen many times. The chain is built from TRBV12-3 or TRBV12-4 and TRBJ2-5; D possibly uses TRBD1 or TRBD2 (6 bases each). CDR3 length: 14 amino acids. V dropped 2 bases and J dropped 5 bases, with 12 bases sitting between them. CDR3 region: CASSLTSGAETQYF. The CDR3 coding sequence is TGTGCCAGCAGTTTAACGTCGGGGGCCGAGACCCAGTACTTC.

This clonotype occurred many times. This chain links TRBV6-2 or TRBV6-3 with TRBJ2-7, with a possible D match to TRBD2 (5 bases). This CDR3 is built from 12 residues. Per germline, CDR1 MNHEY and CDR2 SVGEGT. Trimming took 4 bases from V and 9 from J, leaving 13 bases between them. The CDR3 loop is CASSFTTAGQYF. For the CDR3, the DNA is TGTGCCAGCAGTTTCACCACTGCGGGGCAGTACTTC.

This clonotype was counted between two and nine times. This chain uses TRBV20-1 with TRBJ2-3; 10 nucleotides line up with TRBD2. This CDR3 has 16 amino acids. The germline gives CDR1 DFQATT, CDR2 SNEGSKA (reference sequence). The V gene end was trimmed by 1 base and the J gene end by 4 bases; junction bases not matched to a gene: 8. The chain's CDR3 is CSARGIAGGRPDTQYF. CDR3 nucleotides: TGCAGTGCTAGAGGAATAGCGGGGGGCCGGCCAGATACGCAGTATTTT.

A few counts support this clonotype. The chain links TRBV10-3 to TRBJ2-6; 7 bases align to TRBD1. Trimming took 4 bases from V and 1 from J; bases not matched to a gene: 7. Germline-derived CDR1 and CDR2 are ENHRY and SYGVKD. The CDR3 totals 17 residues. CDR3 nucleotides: TGTGCCATCAGTGCTGGGACAGCAAATTCTGGGGCCAACGTCCTGACTTTC. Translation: CAISAGTANSGANVLTF.

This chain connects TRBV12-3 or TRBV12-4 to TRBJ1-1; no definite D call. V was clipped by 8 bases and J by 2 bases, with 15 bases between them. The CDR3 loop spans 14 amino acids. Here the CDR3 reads CASGERVGNTEAFF. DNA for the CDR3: TGTGCCAGCGGTGAAAGGGTGGGAAACACTGAAGCTTTCTTT.

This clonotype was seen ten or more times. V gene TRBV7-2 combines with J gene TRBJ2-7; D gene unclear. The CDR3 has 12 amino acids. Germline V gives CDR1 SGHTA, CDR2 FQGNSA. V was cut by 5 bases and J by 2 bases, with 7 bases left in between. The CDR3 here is CASSPHTYEQYF. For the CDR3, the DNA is TGTGCCAGCAGCCCCCACACCTACGAGCAGTACTTC.

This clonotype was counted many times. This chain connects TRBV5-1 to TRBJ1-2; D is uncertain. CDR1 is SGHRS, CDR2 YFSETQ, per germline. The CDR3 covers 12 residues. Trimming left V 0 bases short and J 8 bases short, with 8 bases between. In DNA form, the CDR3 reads TGCGCCAGCAGCTTGGACGGCAAGGGCTACACCTTC. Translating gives CASSLDGKGYTF.

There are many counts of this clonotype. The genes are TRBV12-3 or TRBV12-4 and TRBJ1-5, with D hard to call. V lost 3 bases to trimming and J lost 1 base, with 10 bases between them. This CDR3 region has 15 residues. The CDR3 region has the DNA TGTGCCAGCAGTTTTCGAGGGTTAAGCAATCAGCCCCAGCATTTT. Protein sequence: CASSFRGLSNQPQHF.

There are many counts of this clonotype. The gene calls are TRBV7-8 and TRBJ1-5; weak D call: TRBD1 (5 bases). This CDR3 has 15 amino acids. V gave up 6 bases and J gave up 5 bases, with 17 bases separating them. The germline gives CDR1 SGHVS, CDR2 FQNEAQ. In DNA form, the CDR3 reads TGTGCCAGCAGTCTTACGGGGGACTTCTATCAGCCCCAGCATTTT. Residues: CASSLTGDFYQPQHF.